This T cell receptor (beta chain) was documented in a study of response to subunit inactivated influenza vaccine. Regarding the study as a whole: The authors proposed limited new T cell recruitment per seasonal influenza vaccination.

TCRdb recomputed calls from the RT-PCR reads with MiXCR, one row per CDR3 protein. In the table there are around 200,000 distinct CDR3 sequences, roughly 14% of which are singletons. In its sample, this clonotype was seen a few times. No antigen is known for it. The V end was cut by 0 bases, the J end by 1 base, with 6 bases between. The CDR3 consists of 14 residues. Germline CDR1 reads PRHDT; CDR2 reads FYEKMQ (reference sequence). The TCR was taken from a man aged 45-65 years who received an inactivated influenza vaccine. Sequencing was performed on CD8+ T cells sorted from PBMCs, taken 5 to 6 days after vaccination. J is TRBJ1-1 and V is TRBV13; D gene uncertain. In DNA, the CDR3 is TGTGCCAGCAGCTTAGGAAAAGGGAACACTGAAGCTTTCTTT. It translates to CASSLGKGNTEAFF.